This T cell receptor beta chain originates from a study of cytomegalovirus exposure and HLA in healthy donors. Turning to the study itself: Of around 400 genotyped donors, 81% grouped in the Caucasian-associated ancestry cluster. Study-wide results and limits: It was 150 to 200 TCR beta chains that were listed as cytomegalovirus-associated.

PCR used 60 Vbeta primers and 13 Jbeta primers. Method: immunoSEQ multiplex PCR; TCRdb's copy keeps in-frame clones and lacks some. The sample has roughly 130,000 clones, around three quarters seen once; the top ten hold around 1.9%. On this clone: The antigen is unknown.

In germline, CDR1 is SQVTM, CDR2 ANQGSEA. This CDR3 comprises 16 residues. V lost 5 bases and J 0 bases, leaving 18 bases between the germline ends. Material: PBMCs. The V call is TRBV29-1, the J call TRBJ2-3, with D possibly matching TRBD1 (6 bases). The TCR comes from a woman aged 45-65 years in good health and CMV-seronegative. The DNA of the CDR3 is TGCAGCGTTTATACAGGGACGTCGGATAGCACAGATACGCAGTATTTT. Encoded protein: CSVYTGTSDSTDTQYF.